This is a list of T cell receptor beta chains from one sample in a study of blood T cell repertoires in COVID-19. Clones were read by immunoSEQ multiplex PCR, and TCRdb kept only the in-frame ones, dropping some. The table shows under 500,000 clones, with roughly 91% occurring only once. The source material was peripheral blood. The receptors here all came from a woman in her twenties or thirties with acute or convalescent COVID-19. Both conserved end residues are part of each CDR3. The D gene is left open where the match is weak. The listing skips clone size in some rows; elsewhere it reads once, few, many or a size class.

V gene	D gene	J gene	clone size	CDR3 protein	CDR3 DNA
TRBV4-1	TRBD1	TRBJ2-7	-	CASSQDRGQGYEQYF	TGCGCCAGCAGCCAAGATAGGGGACAGGGCTACGAGCAGTACTTC
TRBV9	-	TRBJ2-7	-	CASSAGPEEGYEQYF	TGTGCCAGCAGCGCCGGCCCCGAGGAGGGGTACGAGCAGTACTTC
TRBV18	-	TRBJ1-1	-	CASSYTGGETEAFF	TGTGCCAGCTCATACACCGGCGGGGAGACTGAAGCTTTCTTT
TRBV9	-	TRBJ1-3	-	CASSLTGGQHSGNTIYF	TGTGCCAGCAGCCTCACCGGGGGGCAGCACTCTGGAAACACCATATATTTT
TRBV11-2	TRBD2	TRBJ2-2	-	CASSRAPRRERAGELFF	TGTGCCAGCAGTCGAGCCCCCCGGCGGGAGCGGGCCGGGGAGCTGTTTTTT
TRBV12-3/TRBV12-4	-	TRBJ2-1	once	CASSLEVRNEQFF	TGTGCCAGCAGTTTGGAGGTTAGGAATGAGCAGTTCTTC
TRBV11-2	TRBD1	TRBJ1-1	-	CASSLGQGWNTEAFF	TGTGCCAGCAGCCTAGGACAGGGATGGAACACTGAAGCTTTCTTT
TRBV6-1	-	TRBJ1-6	-	CASSEGTDYNSPLHF	TGTGCCAGCAGTGAAGGGACAGATTATAATTCACCCCTCCACTTT
TRBV15	-	TRBJ2-3	-	CATSREVEDTQYF	TGTGCCACCAGCAGAGAGGTCGAGGATACGCAGTATTTT
TRBV9	TRBD1	TRBJ2-2	-	CASSVGTGGWELFF	TGTGCCAGCAGCGTAGGGACAGGGGGCTGGGAGCTGTTTTTT
TRBV20-1	TRBD1	TRBJ1-1	-	CSASFPTGSMNTEAFF	TGCAGTGCTAGTTTCCCGACAGGGTCTATGAACACTGAAGCTTTCTTT
TRBV12-3/TRBV12-4	-	TRBJ2-7	-	CASSDSGVHEQYF	TGTGCCAGCAGCGATTCCGGGGTCCACGAGCAGTACTTC
TRBV10-2	-	TRBJ1-1	-	CASSDSDTEAFF	TGCGCCAGCAGTGATTCGGACACTGAAGCTTTCTTT
TRBV4-1	TRBD1	TRBJ2-1	-	CASSHRTGSYNEQFF	TGCGCCAGCAGCCATAGGACAGGGTCGTACAATGAGCAGTTCTTC
TRBV7-9	-	TRBJ1-1	once	CASSPVSGAEAFF	TGTGCCAGCAGCCCAGTTTCAGGCGCTGAAGCTTTCTTT
TRBV27	-	TRBJ2-3	-	CASSLLRGDTQYF	TGTGCCAGCAGTTTATTGAGAGGGGATACGCAGTATTTT
TRBV9	TRBD1	TRBJ1-4	-	CASSVEGNRGQNEKLFF	TGTGCCAGCAGCGTAGAAGGGAACAGGGGACAGAATGAAAAACTGTTTTTT
TRBV5-1	TRBD1	TRBJ1-1	-	CASSPQQGVGTEAFF	TGCGCCAGCAGCCCCCAACAGGGGGTAGGCACTGAAGCTTTCTTT
TRBV6-6	-	TRBJ2-1	many	CASRRGTDEQFF	TGTGCCAGCAGACGCGGGACAGACGAGCAGTTCTTC
TRBV20-1	-	TRBJ2-3	-	CSAKRGDTQYF	TGCAGTGCTAAAAGAGGCGATACGCAGTATTTT
TRBV12-1	-	TRBJ1-5	-	CASSFEVKEAADQPQHF	TGTGCCAGCAGCTTTGAGGTAAAGGAGGCAGCCGATCAGCCCCAGCATTTT
TRBV23-1	-	TRBJ1-3	-	CASSPKSGPWGNTIYF	TGCGCCAGCAGTCCAAAAAGTGGGCCGTGGGGAAACACCATATATTTT
TRBV5-1	-	TRBJ2-3	-	CASSLGGYTDTQYF	TGCGCCAGCAGCTTGGGGGGCTACACAGATACGCAGTATTTT
TRBV2	-	TRBJ2-7	-	CASSVRTATYEQYF	TGTGCCAGCAGTGTTAGGACAGCGACCTACGAGCAGTACTTC
TRBV24-1	-	TRBJ2-5	-	CATSDLRGEETQYF	TGTGCCACCAGTGATTTAAGGGGTGAAGAGACCCAGTACTTC
TRBV28	TRBD1	TRBJ1-1	-	CVATRGRATTEAFF	TGTGTTGCGACCAGGGGGCGTGCGACCACTGAAGCTTTCTTT
TRBV4-1	TRBD1	TRBJ2-1	once	CASSQGQAEDEQFF	TGCGCCAGCAGCCAGGGACAGGCGGAGGATGAGCAGTTCTTC
TRBV27	TRBD2	TRBJ2-1	once	CASSNLAGGPYNEQFF	TGTGCCAGCAGTAATCTAGCGGGGGGCCCCTACAATGAGCAGTTCTTC
TRBV10-3	TRBD1	TRBJ1-2	-	CAISDPTTGALYGYTF	TGTGCCATCAGTGATCCCACCACAGGGGCACTTTATGGCTACACCTTC
TRBV2	-	TRBJ1-2	-	CASSESGRGAIGGYTF	TGTGCCAGCAGTGAAAGTGGTCGGGGGGCTATTGGTGGCTACACCTTC
TRBV7-3	TRBD1	TRBJ2-1	-	CASSRYTGGDGYNEQFF	TGTGCCAGCAGCCGGTACACAGGGGGTGATGGGTACAATGAGCAGTTCTTC
TRBV6-5	TRBD2	TRBJ2-7	-	CASSYRARGGYEQYF	TGTGCCAGCAGTTACCGGGCCCGGGGAGGGTACGAGCAGTACTTC
TRBV6-5	-	TRBJ1-5	-	CASSSPGGFQPQHF	TGTGCCAGCAGTTCCCCTGGAGGGTTTCAGCCCCAGCATTTT
TRBV24-1	-	TRBJ2-1	-	CATSDPSQGYYNEQFF	TGTGCCACCAGTGATCCCAGCCAGGGTTACTACAATGAGCAGTTCTTC
TRBV10-2	-	TRBJ1-2	-	CASRKDRPTNYGYTF	TGCGCCAGCAGGAAAGACAGGCCCACTAACTATGGCTACACCTTC
TRBV6-5	TRBD1	TRBJ1-1	-	CASSYLGTGNTEAFF	TGTGCCAGCAGTTACTTGGGGACAGGGAACACTGAAGCTTTCTTT
TRBV2	TRBD1	TRBJ1-5	-	CASRDRGGNQPQHF	TGTGCCAGCAGGGACAGGGGAGGCAATCAGCCCCAGCATTTT
TRBV27	TRBD2	TRBJ2-7	-	CASSKAGENEQYF	TGTGCCAGCAGTAAAGCGGGGGAGAACGAGCAGTACTTC
TRBV11-2	TRBD1	TRBJ1-1	-	CASSLGRGRIPSTEAFF	TGTGCCAGCAGCTTAGGCAGGGGGCGCATCCCATCGACTGAAGCTTTCTTT
TRBV5-1	TRBD1	TRBJ1-5	-	CASSLEQGGQPQHF	TGCGCCAGCAGCTTGGAGCAGGGGGGTCAGCCCCAGCATTTT
TRBV11-2	TRBD2	TRBJ2-3	-	CASSLGRGGSTDTQYF	TGTGCCAGCAGCTTAGGCCGCGGGGGGAGCACAGATACGCAGTATTTT
TRBV2	-	TRBJ1-1	-	CASIGGEFTEAFF	TGTGCCAGCATTGGGGGGGAATTCACTGAAGCTTTCTTT
TRBV6-4	TRBD2	TRBJ2-5	few	CASSLKRGSQETQYF	TGTGCCAGCAGTTTGAAGCGGGGGAGCCAAGAGACCCAGTACTTC
TRBV11-2	TRBD1	TRBJ2-2	-	CASSLTGGTGELFF	TGTGCCAGCAGCCTTACAGGGGGCACCGGGGAGCTGTTTTTT
TRBV5-1	TRBD2	TRBJ2-1	few	CASSFTSGVSYNEQFF	TGCGCCAGCAGCTTTACTAGCGGGGTCTCCTACAATGAGCAGTTCTTC
TRBV7-2	TRBD1	TRBJ2-3	-	CAFAGQVTDTQYF	TGTGCCTTCGCAGGACAGGTCACAGATACGCAGTATTTT
TRBV19	-	TRBJ1-5	-	CASSIGGSSYSNQPQHF	TGTGCCAGTAGTATAGGCGGCAGCTCCTATAGCAATCAGCCCCAGCATTTT
TRBV5-1	TRBD1	TRBJ2-5	-	CASSLEAHPGQVQETQYF	TGCGCCAGCAGCTTGGAGGCGCACCCGGGACAGGTCCAAGAGACCCAGTACTTC
TRBV2	-	TRBJ2-2	few	CASSRTQGNTGELFF	TGTGCCAGCAGCCGTACACAGGGGAACACCGGGGAGCTGTTTTTT
TRBV19	TRBD1	TRBJ2-1	-	CASARTGVYEQFF	TGTGCCAGCGCGAGGACAGGGGTCTACGAGCAGTTCTTC